Detailed here is one TCR beta chain. Its matching antigen is unknown. The sample originates from a study of cytomegalovirus exposure and HLA in healthy donors. The study's findings and limits: Versus the approximately 700-donor mean, an Asian-associated ancestry cluster reportedly showed fewer N-insertions in a later analysis.

Germline values: CDR1 SEHNR, CDR2 FQNEAQ (reference sequence). The CDR3 contains 17 residues. Between the trimmed V and J ends, which lost 5 bases and 8 bases, there was a span of 24 bases. The PCR contained 60 Vbeta and 13 Jbeta primers. Sequencing was performed with immunoSEQ multiplex PCR; in TCRdb, only in-frame clones are kept and a portion is missing. The sample comprises roughly 190,000 clones, around 75% of which are singletons, and around 1.5% rests with the top ten. Sequencing was carried out using PBMCs. The sequence was obtained from a woman in her fifties or sixties in good health and CMV-seronegative. The chain couples TRBV7-9 to TRBJ1-4; no clear D gene. The CDR3 bases are TGTGCCAGCAGCCCCCCACGGGAGCTAAGGACCGGAGAAAAACTGTTTTTT. Its protein is CASSPPRELRTGEKLFF. The variable domain in full, completed from reference TRBV7-9 and TRBJ1-4, reads DTGVSQNPRHKITKRGQNVTFRCDPISEHNRLYWYRQTLGQGPEFLTYFQNEAQLEKSRLLSDRFSAERPKGSFSTLEIQRTEQGDSAMYLCASSPPRELRTGEKLFFGSGTQLSVL.